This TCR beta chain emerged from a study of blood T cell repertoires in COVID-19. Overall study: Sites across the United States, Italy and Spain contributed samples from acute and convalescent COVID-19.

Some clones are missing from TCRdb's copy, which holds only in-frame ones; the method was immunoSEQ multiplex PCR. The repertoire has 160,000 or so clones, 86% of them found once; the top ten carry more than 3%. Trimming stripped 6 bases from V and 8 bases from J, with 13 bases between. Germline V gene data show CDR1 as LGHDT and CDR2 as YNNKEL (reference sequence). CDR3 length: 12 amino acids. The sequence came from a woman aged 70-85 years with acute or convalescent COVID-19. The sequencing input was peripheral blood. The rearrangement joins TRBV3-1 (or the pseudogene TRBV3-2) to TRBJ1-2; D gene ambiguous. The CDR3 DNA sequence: TGTGCCAGCAGGAAAGGTGGGCAGGGCTACACCTTC. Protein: CASRKGGQGYTF.